Listed below are T cell receptor beta chains from one sample, sequenced in a study of T cell responses to AZD1222 COVID-19 vaccine. TCRdb keeps only in-frame clones here, not all; method: immunoSEQ multiplex PCR. The data hold 130,000 or so clones, with roughly 89% observed a single time. Sequencing used peripheral blood, obtained on day 0 of MenACWY control vaccination. These TCRs come from an adult in good health. Each CDR3 is given with its conserved first and last residue. D genes are given only for firm matches. Size tells how often a clone was seen (once, few, many) or the class of an expanded clone, and some rows leave it out.

v_call	j_call	d_call	clone_size	cdr3_nt	cdr3_aa
TRBV5-6	TRBJ2-2	-	-	TGTGCCAGCAGCTTGGAAGGGAAGAACACCGGGGAGCTGTTTTTT	CASSLEGKNTGELFF
TRBV10-3	TRBJ2-2	-	-	TGTGCCATCAGGGAGGGCCAAACCGGGGAGCTGTTTTTT	CAIREGQTGELFF
TRBV9	TRBJ1-6	-	once	TGTGCCAGCAGCGTAGTGGAAAATAATTCACCCCTCCACTTT	CASSVVENNSPLHF
TRBV2	TRBJ1-1	-	-	TGTGCCAGCAGTATGGACGGGAACACTGAAGCTTTCTTT	CASSMDGNTEAFF
TRBV12-3/TRBV12-4	TRBJ1-5	-	-	TGTGCCAGCCATGGGGGGTTCAATCAGCCCCAGCATTTT	CASHGGFNQPQHF
TRBV7-8	TRBJ2-7	TRBD2	once	TGTGCCAGCAGGGCCTCACTACGGGAGGGTGGGTACGAGCAGTACTTC	CASRASLREGGYEQYF
TRBV11-3	TRBJ2-1	-	-	TGTGCCAGCACCGAGCGGGCATCCTACAATGAGCAGTTCTTC	CASTERASYNEQFF
TRBV5-1	TRBJ2-7	TRBD2	-	TGCGCCAGCAGCTTGGGTACTAGCGGGGGCCCCGCCTCGGGGCAGTACTTC	CASSLGTSGGPASGQYF
TRBV4-2	TRBJ2-1	-	-	TGTGCCAGCAGCCGGGCCGGGAGCCCCGACAATGAGCAGTTCTTC	CASSRAGSPDNEQFF
TRBV19	TRBJ2-2	-	-	TGTGCCAGTAGCGGACGTTGGGGAACCGGGGAGCTGTTTTTT	CASSGRWGTGELFF
TRBV6-5	TRBJ1-2	-	-	TGTGCCAGCCACCCCGGGGGTGGCTATGGCTACACCTTC	CASHPGGGYGYTF
TRBV7-3	TRBJ2-1	-	-	TGTGCCAGCAGCTCTCAGCAGCAGAGCAATGAGCAGTTCTTC	CASSSQQQSNEQFF
TRBV6-6	TRBJ1-6	TRBD1	-	TGTGCCAGCAGTAGACCGCCGGGACAGCTTAATTCACCCCTCCACTTT	CASSRPPGQLNSPLHF
TRBV7-8	TRBJ2-3	TRBD1	once	TGTGCCAGCAGCTTAGGGGTGGGGACAGGGACAGATACGCAGTATTTT	CASSLGVGTGTDTQYF
TRBV4-3	TRBJ2-1	-	once	TGCGCCAGCAGCCAAGATGTGGAGGTCTCCTACAATGAGCAGTTCTTC	CASSQDVEVSYNEQFF
TRBV5-1	TRBJ2-3	-	-	TGCGCCAGCAGCATCGGACAGGCTAGCGGCACAGATACGCAGTATTTT	CASSIGQASGTDTQYF
TRBV5-1	TRBJ1-1	-	once	TGCGCCAGCAGCGCTTTAGCGGGGGCGAACACTGAAGCTTTCTTT	CASSALAGANTEAFF
TRBV12-3/TRBV12-4	TRBJ2-2	-	-	TGTGCCAGCAGCAATAATCCCGGGGAGCTGTTTTTT	CASSNNPGELFF
TRBV6-1	TRBJ1-2	-	-	TGTGCCAGCAGTGAAGCTGGGGGGGGACGTGACTACACCTTC	CASSEAGGGRDYTF
TRBV7-2	TRBJ1-5	-	-	TGTGCCAGCAGCTTACAGGAAAATCAGCCCCAGCATTTT	CASSLQENQPQHF
TRBV25-1	TRBJ1-3	-	-	TGTGCCAGCATTGGGCAGGACGGTATCACCATATATTTT	CASIGQDGITIYF
TRBV11-3	TRBJ1-4	-	-	TGTGCCAGCAGCCCCGCTTATGCTAATGAAAAACTGTTTTTT	CASSPAYANEKLFF
TRBV5-1	TRBJ1-1	-	-	TGCGCCAGCAGCCCTACAGGGAATACTGAAGCTTTCTTT	CASSPTGNTEAFF
TRBV30	TRBJ2-1	TRBD1	-	TGTGCCTGGAGTACCGGGACAGGGACTCCCTACAATGAGCAGTTCTTC	CAWSTGTGTPYNEQFF
TRBV21-1	TRBJ1-1	-	-	TGTGCCAGCAGCAAAGTAGTTAGAGACAGCGTAGCTTTCTTT	CASSKVVRDSVAFF
TRBV20-1	TRBJ1-2	TRBD1	-	TGCAGTGCTAGTTGGACAGGGGGCAAGGTTGGCTACACCTTC	CSASWTGGKVGYTF
TRBV19	TRBJ1-5	-	few	TGTGCCAGTAAATCAGGGGGCAATCAGCCCCAGCATTTT	CASKSGGNQPQHF
TRBV12-3/TRBV12-4	TRBJ1-2	-	-	TGTGCCAGCGGTCCTGACGCCGGGGGCTACACCTTC	CASGPDAGGYTF
TRBV7-2	TRBJ2-7	TRBD2	-	TGTGCCAGCAGCTTGCTAGCGGGAGTCCACGAGCAGTACTTC	CASSLLAGVHEQYF
TRBV5-1	TRBJ2-3	TRBD1	once	TGCGCCAGCAGCTTATTGCCCTCGGGACAGACGTTCACAGATACGCAGTATTTT	CASSLLPSGQTFTDTQYF
TRBV15	TRBJ1-1	-	-	TGTGCCACCAGCAGAGAGCGGATCGGGAACACTGAAGCTTTCTTT	CATSRERIGNTEAFF
TRBV4-1	TRBJ2-7	TRBD2	few	TGCGCCAGCAGCCAGCTAGCGGGAATAATCTCCTCCTACGAGCAGTACTTC	CASSQLAGIISSYEQYF
TRBV11-3	TRBJ1-1	-	-	TGTGCCAGCAGCTTAGACGAGGGTCTGGAAGCTTTCTTT	CASSLDEGLEAFF
TRBV24-1	TRBJ1-2	-	-	TGTGCCACCAGTGACCCGAGTAAGGGGCGGATTGGCTACACCTTC	CATSDPSKGRIGYTF
TRBV5-1	TRBJ2-2	TRBD1	-	TGCGCCAGCAGAAGGGACAGATTAGTAAGGGGGCGATACACCGGGGAGCTGTTTTTT	CASRRDRLVRGRYTGELFF
TRBV19	TRBJ1-5	-	-	TGTGCCAGTAGTATCCCGGGGGCATTTCAGCCCCAGCATTTT	CASSIPGAFQPQHF
TRBV5-5	TRBJ2-7	-	-	TGTGCCAGCAGCTTGGCGGAGGGCGGTTACGGGCGGATAAAGGACTACGAGCAGTACTTC	CASSLAEGGYGRIKDYEQYF
TRBV19	TRBJ2-5	TRBD1	once	TGTGCCAGTAGTACCCCCGGGACAGGGATAGAGACCCAGTACTTC	CASSTPGTGIETQYF
TRBV14	TRBJ2-7	TRBD2	-	TGTGCCAGCAGCAAAGACCGGCGGGGAGGGCTTTCCTACGAGCAGTACTTC	CASSKDRRGGLSYEQYF
TRBV5-1	TRBJ2-2	TRBD2	-	TGCGCCAGCAGCGTGGGACTAGCGGGAGGGGCCGGGGAGCTGTTTTTT	CASSVGLAGGAGELFF
TRBV5-1	TRBJ2-1	TRBD2	-	TGCGCCAGCAGCCTAAGCGGGAGCTCCTACAATGAGCAGTTCTTC	CASSLSGSSYNEQFF
TRBV25-1	TRBJ1-1	TRBD1	-	TGTGCCAGCAGTGAATCCCGGACAGGCAAGGCTGAAGCTTTCTTT	CASSESRTGKAEAFF
TRBV19	TRBJ2-7	-	once	TGTGCCAGTAGTATAGATCTCCCTTACGGGCAGTACTTC	CASSIDLPYGQYF
TRBV11-3	TRBJ1-1	-	-	TGTGCCAGCAGCGCCAGCTACAGGGTTTGGTTAGCTTTCTTT	CASSASYRVWLAFF
TRBV11-1	TRBJ2-1	TRBD2	-	TGTGCCAGCAGCTTGCCTAAGCGGGGTCGACCTGAGCAGTTCTTC	CASSLPKRGRPEQFF
TRBV13	TRBJ2-1	-	-	TGTGCCAGCAGCTTAGAAGGTGCAGGGTCTGGGGAGCAGTTCTTC	CASSLEGAGSGEQFF
TRBV5-1	TRBJ2-1	-	-	TGCGCCAGCAGCGGGGGACCCCTGTCCTACAATGAGCAGTTCTTC	CASSGGPLSYNEQFF